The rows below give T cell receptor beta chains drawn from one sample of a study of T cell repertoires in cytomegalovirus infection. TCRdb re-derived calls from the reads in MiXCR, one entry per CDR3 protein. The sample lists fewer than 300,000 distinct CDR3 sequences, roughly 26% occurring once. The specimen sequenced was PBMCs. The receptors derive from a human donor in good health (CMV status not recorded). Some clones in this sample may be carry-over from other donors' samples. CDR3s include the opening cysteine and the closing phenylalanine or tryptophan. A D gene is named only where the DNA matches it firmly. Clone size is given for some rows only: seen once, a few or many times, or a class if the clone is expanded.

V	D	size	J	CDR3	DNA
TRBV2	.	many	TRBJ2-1	CASSEVYEQFF	TGTGCCAGCAGTGAAGTGTATGAGCAGTTCTTC
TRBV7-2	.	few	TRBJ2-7	CASSLAVDPIYEQYF	TGTGCCAGCAGCTTAGCGGTGGATCCCATTTACGAGCAGTACTTC
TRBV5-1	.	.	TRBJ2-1	CASSLVRAGVSSYNEQFF	TGCGCCAGCAGCTTGGTGCGGGCCGGCGTGAGCTCCTACAATGAGCAGTTCTTC
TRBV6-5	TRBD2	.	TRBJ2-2	CASSSSGGPNTGELFF	TGTGCCAGCAGTTCTAGCGGGGGGCCAAACACCGGGGAGCTGTTTTTT
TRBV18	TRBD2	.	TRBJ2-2	CASSPPAGGIHGELFF	TGTGCCAGCTCACCACCCGCGGGAGGGATTCACGGGGAGCTGTTTTTT
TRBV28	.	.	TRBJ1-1	CASLLRGKTEAFF	TGTGCCAGCCTCTTACGGGGGAAAACTGAAGCTTTCTTT
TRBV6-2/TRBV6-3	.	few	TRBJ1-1	CASSPTLQGKAFF	TGTGCCAGCAGCCCGACCCTACAGGGTAAAGCTTTCTTT
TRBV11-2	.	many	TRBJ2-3	CASSLVGGPDTQYF	TGTGCCAGCAGCTTAGTAGGGGGGCCGGATACGCAGTATTTT
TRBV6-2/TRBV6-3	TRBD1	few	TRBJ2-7	CASTLQGEDYEQYF	TGTGCCAGCACCCTACAGGGGGAGGATTACGAGCAGTACTTC
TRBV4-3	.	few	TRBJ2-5	CASSQSREFGQTQYF	TGCGCCAGCAGCCAATCCCGGGAATTCGGGCAGACCCAGTACTTC
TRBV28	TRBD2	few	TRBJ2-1	CASSSPLFRGSDNEQFF	TGTGCCAGCAGTTCCCCCTTGTTTCGCGGGAGTGACAATGAGCAGTTCTTC
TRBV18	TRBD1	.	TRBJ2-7	CASSLGQLTYEQYF	TGTGCCAGCTCACTGGGACAGCTTACTTACGAGCAGTACTTC
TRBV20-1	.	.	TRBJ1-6	CSARGGDVISPLHF	TGCAGTGCTAGGGGGGGGGACGTAATTTCACCCCTCCACTTT
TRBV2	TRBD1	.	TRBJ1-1	CASSGQGENTEAFF	TGTGCCAGCAGTGGACAGGGTGAGAACACTGAAGCTTTCTTT
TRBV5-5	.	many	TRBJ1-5	CASSFTPGGNQPQHF	TGTGCCAGCAGCTTTACCCCTGGGGGCAATCAGCCCCAGCATTTT
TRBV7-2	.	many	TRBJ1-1	CASSLQSYTEAFF	TGTGCCAGCAGCTTACAGAGCTACACTGAAGCTTTCTTT
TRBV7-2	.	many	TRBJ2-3	CASSSVRSTDTQYF	TGTGCCAGCAGCTCGGTGCGGAGCACAGATACGCAGTATTTT